The present T cell receptor beta chain was sequenced within a study of vaccination effects on CD4 cells after COVID-19. General study findings and limits: Whether induced by infection or by vaccine, clones showed marked clonal contraction late after vaccination. There was only 1 of 255 vaccine-induced clones in healthy vaccinees that cross-reacted with common cold coronaviruses.

Measured with immunoSEQ multiplex PCR; TCRdb has only the in-frame clones, and not every one. The sample holds 64,000 or so clones, around 78% seen once. Sequencing was preceded by expansion of antigen-specific CD4+ T cells with viral peptide pools in the ViraFEST assay. Cultured cells yielded isolated CD4+ T cells after 10 days. Each participant was given two doses of one vaccine (BNT162b2 or mRNA-1273). None of these healthy vaccinees had been infected with SARS-CoV-2 before vaccination. Points on this clone: Its antigen is undetermined.

The CDR3 covers 14 residues. Germline loops: CDR1 SQVTM, CDR2 ANQGSEA. V was clipped by 0 bases and J by 6 bases, with 13 bases between them. Here the sequenced sample was CD4+ T cells from PBMCs cultured with HCoV-OC43 spike peptides, taken after COVID-19 vaccination. Indicated subset: HCoV-OC43 spike overlapping peptide pool stimulation. The TCR comes from a human donor who received a COVID-19 vaccine. The V and J genes are TRBV29-1 and TRBJ2-3, with D maybe TRBD1 (6 bases). The CDR3 bases are TGCAGCGTTGAAGATCAGGCAGGGGTTGATACGCAGTATTTT. Its protein is CSVEDQAGVDTQYF.